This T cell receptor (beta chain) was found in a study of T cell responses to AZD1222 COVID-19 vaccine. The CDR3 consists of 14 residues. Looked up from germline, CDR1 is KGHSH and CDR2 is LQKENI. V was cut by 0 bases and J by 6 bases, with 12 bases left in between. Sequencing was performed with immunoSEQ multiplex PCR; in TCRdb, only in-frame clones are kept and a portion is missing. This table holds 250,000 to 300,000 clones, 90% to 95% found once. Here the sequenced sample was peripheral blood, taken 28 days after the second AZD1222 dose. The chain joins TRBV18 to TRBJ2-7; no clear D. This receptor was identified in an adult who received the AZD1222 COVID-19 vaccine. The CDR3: CASSPPVSASEQYF. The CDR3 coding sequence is TGTGCCAGCTCACCACCGGTCTCGGCGAGCGAGCAGTACTTC.